This section outlines one T cell receptor beta chain sequence together with its context. There are 17 residues in the CDR3. Per germline, CDR1 LGHNA and CDR2 YSLEER. The trim removed 0 bases at V and 5 bases at J, leaving 8 bases unmatched. The table came from immunoSEQ multiplex PCR; TCRdb's copy has only in-frame clones and leaves some out. The sample carries around 80,000 clones, about 91% recorded once. This specimen belongs to a study of T cell changes during pregnancy in multiple sclerosis. The origin of this receptor is a female donor with multiple sclerosis, enrolled in a pregnancy study. The V call is TRBV4-3, the J call TRBJ2-5; 11 bases fit TRBD2. This specimen consisted of peripheral blood, obtained before pregnancy. CDR3 DNA: TGCGCCAGCAGCCAAGAACTAGCGGGAGTCGGTATTGAGACCCAGTACTTC. Protein: CASSQELAGVGIETQYF.